This T cell receptor beta chain was sequenced for a study of blood T cells in healthy people across ages. Study results and limitations: In long-lived donors, naive CD4+ cell counts and diversity exceeded those of aged donors. Expanded clonotype shifts may have been confounded, as the donors had an unknown CMV status.

This clonotype was observed once. The antigen remains undetermined. It was with a sample-barcoded 5' primer and a J-beta primer mix that a second PCR of about 7 to 12 cycles was run. TCRdb re-called the 5' RACE reads through MiXCR, storing one row per CDR3 protein. The sample lists about 810,000 distinct CDR3 sequences; approximately 35% were seen once. The draw of peripheral blood yielded around 9.6 milliliters from each donor. The ends were cut back, 3 bases at V and 11 bases at J, with 20 bases in the middle. The CDR3 has 14 amino acids. From germline, CDR1 is SGDLS and CDR2 YYNGEE. Sequenced: blood. V and J are TRBV9 and TRBJ1-1, with D maybe TRBD1 (6 bases). The clonotype comes from a man between 18 and 35 years old in good health. The CDR3 loop is CASSARRGSGEAFF. CDR3 nucleotides: TGTGCCAGCAGCGCCCGGAGGGGGTCCGGGGAGGCTTTCTTT.